This TCR beta chain was found in a study of blood T cell repertoires in COVID-19. Study information: The United States, Italy and Spain supplied acute and convalescent COVID-19 samples. PBMCs, B-cell-depleted T cells, or T cells were the source of the cDNA or gDNA that made up the material.

Per the original methods: Amplification of reference gene primers was used by the study to estimate nucleated cell counts. The table came from immunoSEQ multiplex PCR; TCRdb's copy has only in-frame clones and leaves some out. Clone size and the V and J calls come from that table; the DNA yielded D and trimming. This table holds more than 100,000 clones, roughly 87% found once. CDR3 length: 14 residues. Germline-derived CDR1 and CDR2 are MNHEY and SVGAGI. V was clipped by 4 bases and J by 11 bases, with 15 bases between them. Sequencing input: peripheral blood. The V gene is TRBV6-5, the J gene TRBJ1-6; D perhaps matches TRBD1 (6 bases). This clonotype originated in a man aged 50 or older in a cohort sampled during active COVID-19. This CDR3 reads CASSSLQGRPPLHF. CDR3 nucleotides: TGTGCCAGCAGTTCGTTACAGGGTCGGCCACCCCTCCACTTT.